The next 3 T cell receptor beta chains were all read from a single sample in a study of cytomegalovirus exposure and HLA in healthy donors. The PCR made use of 60 Vbeta and 13 Jbeta primers. The repertoire was sequenced with immunoSEQ multiplex PCR; TCRdb's copy has only in-frame clones and lacks some. The sample includes under 200,000 clones, 60% to 85% seen only once; the top ten take approximately 0.76%. Sequencing was performed on PBMCs. The receptors were sampled from a female donor in good health and CMV-seronegative.

The chain couples TRBV11-2 to TRBJ2-1; D is perhaps TRBD1 (6 bases). The V gene lost 0 bases and the J gene lost 13 bases, with 10 bases spanning the gap. This CDR3 has 12 amino acids. The germline V gene has CDR1 SGHAT and CDR2 FQNNGV. The CDR3 DNA follows: TGTGCCAGCAGCTTAGAATGGGGGCGTCAGTTCTTC. Its protein is CASSLEWGRQFF.

The V and J genes are TRBV19 and TRBJ1-1; no clear D. V lost 3 bases and J lost 7, with 12 bases in between. Germline lookup yields CDR1 LNHDA and CDR2 SQIVND (reference sequence). This CDR3 comprises 13 residues. The CDR3 spells CASSIGLGLEAFF. Here the CDR3 DNA reads TGTGCCAGTAGTATTGGGCTTGGTCTTGAAGCTTTCTTT.

The chain joins TRBV2 to TRBJ1-5; D gene unclear. The germline V gene has CDR1 SNHLY and CDR2 FYNNEI. This CDR3 comprises 16 residues. V shed 5 bases and J shed 1 base, with 15 bases lying between them. The CDR3 nucleotides are TGTGCCAGCAGTAAAACAGTTCGGCAAAGCAATCAGCCCCAGCATTTT. This translates into CASSKTVRQSNQPQHF.